Presented here are 23 T cell receptor beta chains from one specimen sequenced in a study of CD8 T cells in Susac syndrome. The authors reverse transcribed about 0.5 to 1 ug RNA with random hexamers. TCRdb re-analysed the immunoSEQ multiplex PCR reads in MiXCR, keeping a single row per CDR3 protein. This sample yields about 150,000 distinct CDR3 sequences, of which about 95% are seen a single time; roughly 0.15% belongs to the top ten. The sample comprised CD8+ T cells from PBMCs. These receptor sequences come from a human donor with multiple sclerosis.

This sequence joins TRBV6-5 and TRBJ1-2; no clear D gene. The CDR3 extends over 14 amino acids. Germline CDR1 and CDR2: MNHEY and SVGAGI. With 6 bases removed from V and 4 bases from J, the gap between germline ends came to 15 bases. The CDR3 protein is CASSPTGIGYGYTF. CDR3 coding DNA: TGTGCCAGCAGCCCCACGGGGATTGGCTATGGCTACACCTTC.

This clonotype has a single count. The chain combines TRBV15 with TRBJ2-4; TRBD2 aligns across 7 bases. Losses at the gene ends were 0 bases for V and 8 bases for J; bases not matched to a gene: 4. Germline V CDR1 and CDR2: LNHNV, YYDKDF (reference sequence). CDR3 size: 14 residues. CDR3 sequence reads: CATSRERGEHIQYF. CDR3 in DNA: TGTGCCACCAGCAGAGAACGGGGGGAACACATTCAGTACTTC.

The V call is TRBV7-9, the J call TRBJ2-1; 9 positions match TRBD2. The CDR3 extends over 14 amino acids. The V gene's germline CDR1 is SEHNR and CDR2 FQNEAQ (reference sequence). Trimming at V came to 3 bases and at J to 9 bases, leaving 6 bases not matched to a gene. In DNA, the CDR3 is TGTGCCAGCAGCTTCGGCGGGGGGGCCTTTGAGCAGTTCTTC. Translated: CASSFGGGAFEQFF.

The rearrangement links TRBV27 to TRBJ2-7; D is undetermined. Germline V CDR1 and CDR2: MNHEY, SMNVEV (reference sequence). This CDR3 is 12 amino acids long. Trimming took off 2 bases at V and 3 bases at J, with 5 bases between the two ends. CDR3 sequence: CASSLPSYEQYF. The CDR3 nucleotides read TGTGCCAGCAGTTTACCCAGCTACGAGCAGTACTTC.

The rearrangement links TRBV5-1 to TRBJ1-1; weak D call: TRBD1 (6 bases). Trimming shortened V by 4 bases and J by 5 bases, and 15 bases separated the two germline ends. The CDR3 spans 14 residues. Germline values: CDR1 SGHRS, CDR2 YFSETQ. The CDR3 nucleotides are TGCGCCAGCAGCGACAACAGGGTCACGACTGAAGCTTTCTTT. Translating it yields CASSDNRVTTEAFF.

This clonotype was observed a few times. The rearrangement joins TRBV12-3 or TRBV12-4 to TRBJ2-1, with D unclear. V was clipped by 2 bases and J by 3 bases, with 2 bases between them. The CDR3 runs to 12 residues. The CDR3 region is CASSLNYNEQFF. CDR3 nucleotide sequence: TGTGCCAGCAGTTTAAACTACAATGAGCAGTTCTTC.

V and J are TRBV29-1 and TRBJ2-3, with D possibly called TRBD1 or TRBD2 (6 bases each). Germline CDR1 is SQVTM and CDR2 is ANQGSEA. CDR3 size: 14 residues. V was trimmed by 4 bases and J by 1 base, leaving 12 bases between them. For the CDR3, the DNA is TGCAGCGTTGTTGGGGGGCGAGGCACAGATACGCAGTATTTT. Residues: CSVVGGRGTDTQYF.

This clonotype appeared once. V usage is TRBV5-6 and J usage is TRBJ1-1, with D hard to call. Germline V lookup: CDR1 SGHDT, CDR2 YYEEEE. Trimming left V 0 bases short and J 4 bases short, with 13 bases between. The length of the CDR3 is 15 residues. The CDR3 bases are TGTGCCAGCAGCTTGGAGGGCATTGGTGGCACTGAAGCTTTCTTT. Amino acids: CASSLEGIGGTEAFF.

This chain uses TRBV11-3 with TRBJ2-1; no firm D call. V lost 1 base and J 8 bases, leaving 6 bases between the germline ends. Germline CDR1 and CDR2: SGHNT and YENEEA. The CDR3 contains 12 residues. In nucleotides, the CDR3 is TGTGCCAGCAGCTTAGGGTGGCATGAGCAGTTCTTC. This encodes CASSLGWHEQFF.

J is TRBJ2-3 and V is TRBV20-1; 8 nucleotides match TRBD2. Germline CDR1 and CDR2: DFQATT and SNEGSKA (reference sequence). V shed 6 bases, J shed 0 bases, and the junction held 11 bases outside the gene matches. This CDR3 region has 16 residues. CDR3 DNA sequence: TGCAGTGCGACGGCCCCCGTAGCGGGGAGCACAGATACGCAGTATTTT. Residues: CSATAPVAGSTDTQYF.

The V call is TRBV20-1, the J call TRBJ2-7, with D unresolved. The CDR3 runs 11 residues. Germline CDR1 and CDR2: DFQATT and SNEGSKA (reference sequence). V lost 2 bases and J 6 bases, leaving 8 bases between the germline ends. The CDR3 sequence is CSARQVAEQYF. CDR3 DNA: TGCAGTGCTAGACAAGTGGCCGAGCAGTACTTC.

V is TRBV27 and J is TRBJ1-2; D may be TRBD1 (5 bases). The CDR3 is 14 amino acids. Between the trimmed V and J ends, which lost 4 bases and 2 bases, there was a span of 11 bases. Looked up from germline, CDR1 is MNHEY and CDR2 is SMNVEV (reference sequence). The CDR3 sequence: CASSWGGLNYGYTF. CDR3 bases: TGTGCCAGCAGTTGGGGGGGACTAAACTATGGCTACACCTTC.

This clonotype was recorded only once. The CDR3 loop is CASSPPGIEQFF. The CDR3 coding sequence is TGTGCCAGCAGCCCGCCCGGGATTGAGCAGTTCTTC. This chain joins TRBV12-3 or TRBV12-4 and TRBJ2-1; the D gene is possibly TRBD2 (5 bases). Trimming removed 6 bases at V and 9 bases at J, with 12 bases between. This CDR3 comprises 12 residues.

DNA of the CDR3: TGTGCCACCAGCAGTGACTCCTACGAGCAGTACTTC. Translation gives CATSSDSYEQYF. J is TRBJ2-7 and V is TRBV15; D call uncertain. The germline V and J ends were trimmed by 3 bases and 0 bases, with 3 bases remaining between them. The CDR3 has 12 amino acids. Germline lookup yields CDR1 LNHNV and CDR2 YYDKDF (reference sequence).

The rearrangement joins TRBV7-9 to TRBJ2-7; unclear D gene. The CDR3 totals 15 residues. Trimming shortened V by 3 bases and J by 3 bases, and 15 bases separated the two germline ends. In germline, CDR1 is SEHNR, CDR2 FQNEAQ (reference sequence). CDR3 amino acids: CASSFTLGSFYEQYF. The CDR3 DNA reads as TGTGCCAGCAGCTTCACCCTCGGCAGCTTCTACGAGCAGTACTTC.

The chain links TRBV20-1 to TRBJ2-5; the D gene could be TRBD1 or TRBD2 (5 bases each). Germline CDR1 and CDR2: DFQATT and SNEGSKA (reference sequence). The CDR3 contains 13 residues. Trimming took 0 bases from V and 5 from J, leaving 10 bases between them. CDR3 DNA: TGCAGTGCTAGAGATTGGGGGTGGGAGACCCAGTACTTC. Residues: CSARDWGWETQYF.

V and J are TRBV9 and TRBJ1-1, with D perhaps TRBD1 (5 bases). The CDR3 totals 12 residues. V gave up 0 bases and J gave up 5 bases, with 5 bases separating them. Germline V gives CDR1 SGDLS, CDR2 YYNGEE. CDR3 residues: CASSVAGTEAFF. As DNA, the CDR3 is TGTGCCAGCAGCGTAGCAGGGACTGAAGCTTTCTTT.

The chain combines TRBV12-3 or TRBV12-4 with TRBJ2-1; D might be TRBD2 (6 bases). V dropped 7 bases and J dropped 3 bases, with 19 bases sitting between them. The CDR3 covers 16 residues. The CDR3 loop is CASTGTLTPFYNEQFF. DNA for the CDR3: TGTGCCAGCACAGGGACTCTAACTCCTTTCTACAATGAGCAGTTCTTC.

J is TRBJ2-5 and V is TRBV6-1; 8 bases are a match to TRBD1. The V and J ends lost 4 bases and 2 bases, in that order; junction bases with no gene match: 6. CDR3 length: 15 residues. Germline assignment: CDR1 MNHNS and CDR2 SASEGT. The CDR3 sequence: CASSVIRTGQETQYF. The CDR3 DNA sequence: TGTGCCAGCAGTGTCATCCGGACAGGGCAAGAGACCCAGTACTTC.

This clonotype was recorded once. J is TRBJ2-7 and V is TRBV7-3; D unresolved. Trimming left V 5 bases short and J 3 bases short, with 11 bases between. This CDR3 contains 13 residues. Germline V gene data show CDR1 as SGHTA and CDR2 as FQGTGA. The DNA of the CDR3 is TGTGCCAGCAGCGCCAACGGCCACTACGAGCAGTACGTC. It is translated as CASSANGHYEQYV.

The chain carries TRBV20-1 and TRBJ2-1; TRBD2 agrees at 7 bases. This CDR3 is 16 amino acids long. CDR1 DFQATT and CDR2 SNEGSKA come from the germline V gene (reference sequence). The junction had 12 bases not matched to a gene; V was cut back by 0 bases and J by 7 bases. The chain's CDR3 is CSARDIRSGEINEQFF. The CDR3 bases are TGCAGTGCTAGAGATATCAGAAGCGGGGAAATAAATGAGCAGTTCTTC.

CDR3 bases: TGTGCCAGCAGCTCTCTTGGGGGAAATTCACCCCTCCACTTT. Translation gives CASSSLGGNSPLHF. The V and J genes are TRBV7-3 and TRBJ1-6, with TRBD1 as a possible D gene (5 bases). Germline V CDR1 and CDR2: SGHTA, FQGTGA. Deletions cut 4 bases from V and 7 bases from J, with 11 bases between. The CDR3 is 14 residues long.

The genes are TRBV9 and TRBJ1-1; D is ambiguous. CDR1 and CDR2 from the germline V gene are SGDLS and YYNGEE. V was pared by 2 bases and J by 1 base, with 12 bases between. The CDR3 length is 15 residues. DNA for the CDR3: TGTGCCAGCAGCGTCCCCAAGATGGGGAACACTGAAGCTTTCTTT. Translation gives CASSVPKMGNTEAFF.